Listed here are 10 T cell receptor beta chains from one sample, sequenced in a study of molecular identifiers for immune sequencing clone quantification (dated by TCRdb to 2017 to 2018). The receptor library was made with PCR. The reads were generated on an Illumina HiSeq 4000. TCRdb trimmed the raw reads at Q25, called clones with MiXCR and kept productive beta chains. Rows are unified per CDR3 protein, each entry keeping the most common DNA and genes. This sample comprises about 65,000 distinct CDR3 sequences, less than 20% of them detected only once. About 1.6% of the sample is taken by the ten largest. Input material: naive CD8+ T cells from blood, with Jurkat cell RNA spiked in. The sample's cell subset or site label is to be understood as: FACS-sorted CD8+CD4-CCR7+CD45RA+ naive T cells. These receptors came from a human donor in good health. Some libraries in this study had Jurkat cell RNA spiked in.

Worth noting for this clonotype: A much larger clone lies one base from this, so it may be a read error. The chain has TRBV5-6 and TRBJ1-4; D is unresolved. In germline, CDR1 is SGHDT, CDR2 YYEEEE. The CDR3 has 15 amino acids. CDR3 DNA: TGTGCCAACAGCCCATGGACGGAAACTAATGAAAAACTGTTTTTT. Its translation is CANSPWTETNEKLFF. The full variable domain, its missing parts supplied by reference TRBV5-6 and TRBJ1-4, is DAGVTQSPTHLIKTRGQQVTLRCSPKSGHDTVSWYQQALGQGPQFIFQYYEEEERQRGNFPDRFSGHQFPNYSSELNVNALLLGDSALYLCANSPWTETNEKLFFGSGTQLSVL.

This sequence joins TRBV5-4 and TRBJ2-7; 14 bases align to TRBD2. Germline lookup yields CDR1 SGHNT and CDR2 YYREEE (reference sequence). This CDR3 region has 15 residues. The junction had 1 base not matched to a gene; V was cut back by 3 bases and J by 2 bases. CDR3 bases: TGTGCCAGCAGCTGGGGACTAGCGGGAGCCTACGAGCAGTACTTC. This gives the protein CASSWGLAGAYEQYF.

This clonotype was counted at least ten times. V is TRBV6-1 and J is TRBJ2-3; 12 bases agree with TRBD2. Unmatched junction bases numbered 12, after V lost 5 bases and J lost 0 bases. The CDR3 contains 19 residues. CDR1 is MNHNS and CDR2 is SASEGT in the germline V gene. CDR3 residues: CASSPGLAGYFPSTDTQYF. The CDR3, as DNA: TGTGCCAGCAGTCCAGGACTAGCGGGATATTTCCCTAGCACAGATACGCAGTATTTT.

The table lists this clonotype with many counts. V usage is TRBV20-1 and J usage is TRBJ2-5, with TRBD2 identical over 7 bases. After removal of 1 base from V and 3 bases from J, the junction contained 14 bases not matched to a gene. Germline lookup yields CDR1 DFQATT and CDR2 SNEGSKA (reference sequence). The CDR3 runs 17 residues. For the CDR3, the DNA is TGCAGTGCTAGAGGACCCCCGGCTAGCGGAGCAAAAGAGACCCAGTACTTC. Protein: CSARGPPASGAKETQYF.

This clonotype was detected a few times. This chain joins TRBV7-9 and TRBJ2-3, with TRBD2 identical over 11 bases. The CDR3 is made up of 15 amino acids. CDR1 is SEHNR and CDR2 is FQNEAQ in the germline V gene (reference sequence). V was pared by 5 bases and J by 6 bases, with 7 bases of the junction left unmatched. CDR3 loop: CASSPTLAGADTQYF. As DNA, the CDR3 is TGTGCCAGCAGCCCAACACTAGCGGGAGCGGATACGCAGTATTTT.

This clonotype came up many times. V gene TRBV7-9 combines with J gene TRBJ2-7; 11 bases map to TRBD1. The CDR3 runs 15 residues. Germline V gene lookup returns CDR1 SEHNR and CDR2 FQNEAQ (reference sequence). Germline trimming cut 5 bases from V and 5 bases from J; bases unmatched to any gene: 8. As DNA, the CDR3 is TGTGCCAGCAGCACCTGGACAGGGGGCCTCGACGAGCAGTACTTC. This codes for CASSTWTGGLDEQYF.

This clonotype occurred a few times. This sequence joins TRBV7-2 and TRBJ2-4; D perhaps matches TRBD1 (6 bases). V was shortened by 0 bases and J by 6 bases, with 9 bases between the two germline ends. Germline V gene sequence: CDR1 SGHTA, CDR2 FQGNSA. The CDR3 consists of 14 residues. The CDR3 protein is CASSLAQGGNIQYF. As DNA, the CDR3 is TGTGCCAGCAGCTTAGCACAGGGTGGAAACATTCAGTACTTC.

This clonotype has a count of ten or more. This rearrangement joins TRBV7-9 to TRBJ2-5, with 7 bases matching TRBD1. This CDR3 contains 16 residues. Per germline, CDR1 SEHNR and CDR2 FQNEAQ (reference sequence). V gave up 1 base and J gave up 5 bases; unmatched junction bases: 10. The CDR3, as DNA: TGTGCCAGCAGCTTAGTAGTACAGGGGATGTGGGAGACCCAGTACTTC. Its translation is CASSLVVQGMWETQYF.

This clonotype was recorded many times. The rearrangement links TRBV27 to TRBJ2-1, with TRBD1 identical over 7 bases. Looked up from germline, CDR1 is MNHEY and CDR2 is SMNVEV (reference sequence). This CDR3 contains 17 residues. Trimming took 5 bases from V and 2 from J; bases not matched to a gene: 12. The CDR3 DNA follows: TGTGCCAGCAGTGACAGGGAGTTTTCGCCTCCCTACAATGAGCAGTTCTTC. This translates into CASSDREFSPPYNEQFF.

Concerning this clonotype: Given a much more abundant clone one base away, this may be a read error. The CDR3 DNA is TGTGCCAGCAGTTCCGCTTCTGGCGGGGGGTACGAGTATTTT. Protein product: CASSSASGGGYEYF. The chain has TRBV6-5 and TRBJ2-3; 8 bases map to TRBD2. Per the germline V gene, CDR1 is MNHEY and CDR2 is SVGAGI. The CDR3 sequence is 14 residues long. V gave up 4 bases and J gave up 13 bases; unmatched junction bases: 13.